The 25 T cell receptor beta chains below come from one sample, sequenced in a study of identical twins. MiXCR was run by TCRdb on the 5' RACE reads, yielding one entry per CDR3 protein. This sample has around 480,000 distinct CDR3 sequences, with 14% found just once. These same data were also listed under a study on yellow fever vaccine responses in identical twins.

The sample comprised CD4+ T cells sorted from blood. All receptors derive from a woman aged 18-35 years in good health.

The rearrangement joins TRBV24-1 to TRBJ2-5, with 13 bases matching TRBD2. Germline V CDR1 and CDR2: KGHDR, SFDVKD. V was clipped by 3 bases and J by 4 bases; unmatched bases: 7. The CDR3 has 17 residues. The CDR3 protein is CATSDPILAGGPETQYF. For the CDR3, the DNA is TGTGCCACCAGTGATCCAATACTAGCGGGGGGGCCAGAGACCCAGTACTTC.

This clonotype was observed a handful of times. The chain links TRBV7-2 to TRBJ1-3; D gene unclear. CDR1 and CDR2 from the germline V gene are SGHTA and FQGNSA. There are 13 residues in the CDR3. Trimming removed 1 base at V and 3 bases at J, with 4 bases between. CDR3 DNA sequence: TGTGCCAGCAGCTTAGTCAGTGGAAACACCATATATTTT. Translating it yields CASSLVSGNTIYF.

This sequence joins TRBV7-2 and TRBJ2-5; D gene ambiguous. Deletions cut 1 base from V and 5 bases from J, with 11 bases between. Germline V gene lookup returns CDR1 SGHTA and CDR2 FQGNSA. This CDR3 region has 14 residues. CDR3 nucleotides: TGTGCCAGCAGCTTAGGGGTCAGTAGGGAGACCCAGTACTTC. As protein: CASSLGVSRETQYF.

V is TRBV9 and J is TRBJ2-5, with 7 bases lining up with TRBD1. CDR1 and CDR2 (germline): SGDLS, YYNGEE. With 7 bases clipped from V and 7 bases from J, the junction kept 7 bases outside the gene matches. The CDR3 is 12 residues long. Here the CDR3 reads CASSTGSGTQYF. CDR3 nucleotides: TGTGCCAGCTCGACAGGGTCAGGGACCCAGTACTTC.

This clonotype was detected a few times. The rearrangement links TRBV12-3 or TRBV12-4 to TRBJ2-7; unclear D gene. V lost 5 bases and J lost 0, with 8 bases in between. This CDR3 is 13 amino acids long. CDR3 bases: TGTGCCAGCAGTCTGCGGACCTCCTACGAGCAGTACTTC. It encodes CASSLRTSYEQYF.

The rearrangement links TRBV12-3 or TRBV12-4 to TRBJ2-3, with 11 bases lining up with TRBD2. This CDR3 spans 15 amino acids. The V segment lost 6 bases and the J segment 1 base; nucleotides outside the gene matches: 3. The CDR3 reads CASRRSGRGTDTQYF. As DNA, the CDR3 is TGTGCCAGCAGACGTAGCGGGAGGGGCACAGATACGCAGTATTTT.

This clonotype turned up a few times. The chain uses TRBV5-1 and TRBJ2-1; D gene uncertain. The CDR3 sequence is 14 residues long. The ends were cut back, 0 bases at V and 4 bases at J, with 8 bases in the middle. Germline lookup yields CDR1 SGHRS and CDR2 YFSETQ. The CDR3 nucleotides are TGCGCCAGCAGCTTGGAGGCTGCTTACAATGAGCAGTTCTTC. This gives the protein CASSLEAAYNEQFF.

J is TRBJ2-1 and V is TRBV12-3 or TRBV12-4, with D perhaps TRBD1 (6 bases). The CDR3 spans 16 residues. Trimming removed 3 bases at V and 1 base at J, with 13 bases between. CDR3 region: CASSFWGRGSYNEQFF. The CDR3 DNA reads as TGTGCCAGCAGTTTCTGGGGGCGCGGATCCTACAATGAGCAGTTCTTC.

This clonotype has a handful of counts. The gene calls are TRBV7-9 and TRBJ1-1, with unresolved D. This CDR3 comprises 13 residues. Germline-derived CDR1 and CDR2 are SEHNR and FQNEAQ (reference sequence). V lost 0 bases and J 4 bases, leaving 6 bases between the germline ends. In DNA, the CDR3 is TGTGCCAGCAGCTTAGCTACCCTCACTGAAGCTTTCTTT. It codes for CASSLATLTEAFF.

The chain joins TRBV11-2 to TRBJ1-6; D is unclear. The V gene's germline CDR1 is SGHAT and CDR2 FQNNGV. This CDR3 has 13 amino acids. The V and J ends lost 5 bases and 6 bases respectively, with 8 bases between them. CDR3 region: CASSPTSNSPLHF. CDR3 in DNA: TGTGCCAGCAGCCCCACGTCTAATTCACCCCTCCACTTT.

This clonotype was detected many times. The chain has TRBV10-1 and TRBJ2-2; the D is unclear. This CDR3 has 13 amino acids. Deletions cut 9 bases from V and 2 bases from J, with 10 bases between. CDR1 WNHNN and CDR2 SYGVQD come from the germline V gene (reference sequence). CDR3 DNA sequence: TGCGCCAGTGGCGCAGGCAACACCGGGGAGCTGTTTTTT. Residues: CASGAGNTGELFF.

This chain links TRBV6-5 with TRBJ2-7; D unresolved. Germline assignment: CDR1 MNHEY and CDR2 SVGAGI. This CDR3 spans 15 amino acids. The V and J ends lost 0 bases and 3 bases respectively, with 12 bases between them. CDR3 sequence (DNA): TGTGCCAGCAGTTACTCCCCACTGGGTGGCTACGAGCAGTACTTC. It specifies CASSYSPLGGYEQYF.

In its sample, this clonotype was seen a few times. The J gene is TRBJ2-5, the V gene TRBV7-9; the D gene is possibly TRBD2 (6 bases). Looked up from germline, CDR1 is SEHNR and CDR2 is FQNEAQ (reference sequence). Between the trimmed V and J ends, which lost 1 base and 0 bases, there was a span of 15 bases. The CDR3 totals 17 residues. CDR3 in amino acids: CASSLGFRGGYQETQYF. DNA for the CDR3: TGTGCCAGCAGCTTAGGGTTCCGAGGAGGGTACCAAGAGACCCAGTACTTC.

The chain employs TRBV7-9 and TRBJ1-1; TRBD1 matches 8 bases. The V and J ends lost 5 bases and 5 bases, in that order; junction bases with no gene match: 4. Germline CDR1 reads SEHNR; CDR2 reads FQNEAQ (reference sequence). This CDR3 region has 13 residues. The DNA for the CDR3 is TGTGCCAGCAGCCGGACAGGGAGAACTGAAGCTTTCTTT. Residues: CASSRTGRTEAFF.

This clonotype came up a few times. The J gene is TRBJ2-3, the V gene TRBV19, with 11 bases lining up with TRBD2. This CDR3 contains 15 residues. V shed 4 bases, J shed 2 bases, and the junction held 2 bases outside the gene matches. Germline V gene lookup returns CDR1 LNHDA and CDR2 SQIVND (reference sequence). As DNA, the CDR3 is TGTGCCAGTAGTAAGGGACTAGCGGTCACAGATACGCAGTATTTT. Protein product: CASSKGLAVTDTQYF.

This clonotype was observed a few times. This rearrangement joins TRBV6-5 to TRBJ1-2, with a weak D call TRBD1 (5 bases). This CDR3 region has 13 residues. Germline V gives CDR1 MNHEY, CDR2 SVGAGI. V gave up 4 bases and J gave up 2 bases, with 8 bases separating them. CDR3 coding DNA: TGTGCCAGCAGTTTACAGGACAACTATGGCTACACCTTC. It specifies CASSLQDNYGYTF.

This clonotype was observed once. The chain uses TRBV28 and TRBJ2-5; 11 bases match TRBD2. Germline V gives CDR1 MDHEN, CDR2 SYDVKM. The CDR3 has 16 amino acids. After removal of 1 base from V and 5 bases from J, the junction contained 6 bases not matched to a gene. The DNA of the CDR3 is TGTGCCAGCAGTTTATTGGTAGCGGGGGGGCTCGAGACCCAGTACTTC. Encoded protein: CASSLLVAGGLETQYF.

The chain joins TRBV20-1 to TRBJ2-3; 9 nucleotides align to TRBD2. Germline CDR1 is DFQATT and CDR2 is SNEGSKA (reference sequence). With V trimmed by 3 bases and J by 2 bases, 6 bases remained unmatched. The CDR3 covers 15 residues. The CDR3 sequence: CSASIPSGTTDTQYF. Written as DNA, the CDR3 is TGCAGTGCTAGTATCCCTAGCGGGACCACAGATACGCAGTATTTT.

Of note for this clonotype: Germline and junction disagree at one end, which may indicate a read error. The chain carries TRBV7-2 and TRBJ2-7; TRBD1 agrees at 8 bases. The CDR3 consists of 13 residues. Germline V gives CDR1 SGHTA, CDR2 FQGNSA. In DNA, the CDR3 is TGTGCCAGCAGCTTAGGGGTCGACAGGGGCAAGCACTTC. This encodes CASSLGVDRGKHF.

This clonotype was seen only a few times. The rearrangement links TRBV28 to TRBJ2-5; 8 nucleotides line up with TRBD1. There are 14 residues in the CDR3. V shed 6 bases and J 2 bases; nucleotides not matched to a gene: 5. In germline, CDR1 is MDHEN, CDR2 SYDVKM. Written as DNA, the CDR3 is TGTGCCAGCAGCGAGACAGGGGCTCAAGAGACCCAGTACTTC. Translated: CASSETGAQETQYF.

The chain carries TRBV2 and TRBJ2-2; TRBD1 aligns across 8 bases. Trimming cost V 4 bases and J 1 base; bases outside gene matches: 2. The CDR3 runs to 15 residues. Looked up from germline, CDR1 is SNHLY and CDR2 is FYNNEI. CDR3 sequence (DNA): TGTGCCAGCAGTGTGGGGACAGGGAACACCGGGGAGCTGTTTTTT. It encodes CASSVGTGNTGELFF.

The V call is TRBV6-2 or TRBV6-3, the J call TRBJ2-2, with 9 bases that match TRBD2. Losses at the gene ends were 2 bases for V and 1 base for J; bases not matched to a gene: 8. Germline CDR1 and CDR2: MNHEY and SVGEGT. This CDR3 spans 18 amino acids. CDR3 sequence: CASSYLETSGGNTGELFF. The CDR3 DNA sequence: TGTGCCAGCAGTTACCTAGAGACTAGCGGCGGGAACACCGGGGAGCTGTTTTTT.

This clonotype was counted only a few times. The chain has TRBV28 and TRBJ2-1, with TRBD1 matching over 10 bases. Germline values: CDR1 MDHEN, CDR2 SYDVKM. With 7 bases clipped from V and 7 bases from J, the junction kept 7 bases outside the gene matches. The CDR3 loop spans 14 amino acids. The CDR3 here is CASTRTGGGNEQFF. The CDR3 bases are TGTGCCAGCACCCGGACAGGGGGAGGTAATGAGCAGTTCTTC.

This clonotype has a count of ten or more. The J gene is TRBJ2-2, the V gene TRBV7-9; no definite D call. The CDR3 is made up of 15 amino acids. Trimming took 5 bases from V and 2 from J, leaving 12 bases between them. CDR1 is SEHNR and CDR2 is FQNEAQ in the germline V gene (reference sequence). The CDR3 DNA is TGTGCCAGCAGCCCGGGCAGGAGCAACACCGGGGAGCTGTTTTTT. Encoded protein: CASSPGRSNTGELFF.

This chain links TRBV2 with TRBJ2-5, with 11 bases fitting TRBD2. Germline CDR1 is SNHLY and CDR2 is FYNNEI. Trimming removed 7 bases from V and 5 bases from J; junction bases left unmatched: 12. This CDR3 contains 16 residues. The CDR3 DNA reads TGTGCCAGCATCGGGAGACTAGCGGGGTCCAAGGAGACCCAGTACTTC. Amino acids: CASIGRLAGSKETQYF.